The clone carrying this T cell receptor (beta chain) was seen more than once but under ten times. Its antigen is not known. Sequenced material consisted of expressed TCRB transcripts (all of the isolated RNA was reverse transcribed). Using immunoSEQ multiplex PCR, the repertoire was profiled, and TCRdb retains in-frame clones only, with some absent. Of roughly 250,000 clones listed, around 21% are singletons. These data originate in a study of beta chain features in type 1 diabetes. Regarding the study as a whole: Insertions at VDJ junctions were less frequent in type 1 diabetes patients. These patients also deleted more nucleotides at the same junctions. In these data, an HLA type influence on TCRB rearrangement remained unresolved. Moderate but significant shortening of TCRB CDR3s was recorded in all four CD4+ subsets from Type 1 diabetes patients. Among patients, naive, central memory and Treg TCRB repertoires appeared more similar than among healthy donors.

Central memory, naive, regulatory and stem cell-like memory CD4+ cells were sorted by CD45RO/CCR7/CD25/CD127/CD95/CD27. The clonotype comes from a woman between 40 and 50 years old with type 1 diabetes. The sample consisted of naive CD4+ T cells from blood.

This chain's CDR3 is CASSQDRVAGGETQYF. The CDR3 region has the DNA TGCGCCAGCAGCCAAGATAGAGTAGCGGGAGGAGAGACCCAGTACTTC. This chain connects TRBV4-1 to TRBJ2-5; the match to TRBD2 covers 10 bases. The CDR3 is 16 amino acids. V lost 0 bases and J lost 4; bases outside the gene matches: 5. Per the germline V gene, CDR1 is MGHRA and CDR2 is YSYEKL.